This entry is about one T cell receptor (beta chain). What it binds is unknown. These data come from a study of T cell responses to AZD1222 COVID-19 vaccine. The J segment lost 0 bases and the V segment lost 5 bases, leaving 6 bases of the junction unmatched. Per the germline V gene, CDR1 is LNHDA and CDR2 is SQIVND (reference sequence). CDR3 length: 16 amino acids. Overall study findings and caveats: Baseline seropositives among AZD1222 recipients totaled only 5 to 7. Distributed over spike, vaccine-associated CD4 TCRs predominated at 160-218 and 743-854.

Clones were sequenced by immunoSEQ multiplex PCR, and TCRdb holds only the in-frame ones, with some missing. The sample records around 45,000 clones, just under 80% being singletons. The receptor was isolated from an adult who received the MenACWY meningococcal vaccine as a control. The rearrangement links TRBV19 to TRBJ1-2, with 10 bases that match TRBD1. The sample here was peripheral blood, taken 28 days after the second dose of the MenACWY control vaccine. The CDR3, as DNA: TGTGCCAGTAGTTACCAGACAGGGGGCTCTAACTATGGCTACACCTTC. This sequence encodes CASSYQTGGSNYGYTF.